The rows below give T cell receptor beta chains drawn from one sample of a study of blood T cell repertoires in COVID-19. Using immunoSEQ multiplex PCR, the repertoire was profiled, and TCRdb retains in-frame clones only, with some absent. This sample carries about 200,000 clones, roughly 83% of them seen once, and the ten largest clones take about 6%. The material sequenced was PBMCs or T cells enriched from blood (not recorded which). The receptors were sampled from a middle-aged man with acute COVID-19. Each CDR3 is given with its conserved first and last residue. A D gene is named only where the DNA matches it firmly. Only part of the rows carry a size: once, few, many, or a class if the clone is expanded.

CDR3aa,CDR3nt,abundance,d_gene,v_gene,len,j_gene
CAISETNRAGANVLTF,TGTGCCATCAGTGAGACAAACAGGGCTGGGGCCAACGTCCTGACTTTC,-,-,TRBV10-3,16,TRBJ2-6
CSPSQDRASYEQYF,TGTTCCCCCAGTCAGGACAGGGCCTCCTACGAGCAGTACTTC,-,TRBD1,TRBV12-5,14,TRBJ2-7
CASSYPGVRTEAFF,TGTGCCAGCAGTTACCCGGGGGTCAGAACTGAAGCTTTCTTT,-,-,TRBV6-2/TRBV6-3,14,TRBJ1-1
CASSQTGATEAFF,TGTGCCAGCAGCCAGACAGGGGCCACTGAAGCTTTCTTT,-,TRBD1,TRBV5-5,13,TRBJ1-1
CASRRRLAGGQETQYF,TGTGCCAGCAGACGTAGACTAGCGGGAGGGCAAGAGACCCAGTACTTC,-,TRBD2,TRBV3-1/TRBV3-2,16,TRBJ2-5
CATRLSPGQGAPGNTEAFF,TGTGCCACCCGATTATCCCCGGGACAGGGGGCTCCCGGGAACACTGAAGCTTTCTTT,-,TRBD1,TRBV19,19,TRBJ1-1
CASSLQTDGTEAFF,TGTGCCAGCAGTTTACAGACTGATGGGACTGAAGCTTTCTTT,-,-,TRBV28,14,TRBJ1-1
CASSQDIQVFYEQYF,TGCGCCAGCAGCCAAGATATACAGGTTTTCTACGAGCAGTACTTC,-,-,TRBV4-1,15,TRBJ2-7
CASSQDPGGLYGYTF,TGTGCCAGCAGCCAAGATCCGGGGGGCCTCTATGGCTACACCTTC,-,-,TRBV3-1/TRBV3-2,15,TRBJ1-2
CASRETGSYGYTF,TGTGCCAGCAGAGAGACGGGGTCCTATGGCTACACCTTC,-,-,TRBV2,13,TRBJ1-2
CASSLGQGANQPQHF,TGTGCCAGCAGCCTAGGACAGGGGGCGAATCAGCCCCAGCATTTT,-,TRBD1,TRBV7-9,15,TRBJ1-5
CASGIDSHYEQYF,TGTGCCAGTGGGATCGACAGCCACTACGAGCAGTACTTC,once,-,TRBV19,13,TRBJ2-7
CASSFQGANTEAFF,TGTGCCAGCAGCTTCCAGGGGGCGAATACTGAAGCTTTCTTT,once,TRBD1,TRBV7-2,14,TRBJ1-1
CASRLSGGGEQYF,TGTGCCAGCAGACTTTCGGGGGGTGGCGAGCAGTACTTC,-,TRBD2,TRBV2,13,TRBJ2-7
CASRTGNTEAFF,TGTGCCAGCAGGACAGGGAACACTGAAGCTTTCTTT,-,-,TRBV12-3/TRBV12-4,12,TRBJ1-1
CASSKSLAGGSSYEQYF,TGTGCCAGCAGCAAATCCCTAGCGGGAGGGAGCTCCTACGAGCAGTACTTC,few,-,TRBV21-1,17,TRBJ2-7
CASSLDSGSQRPEKLFF,TGTGCCAGCAGCTTAGATTCCGGGTCACAAAGGCCGGAAAAACTGTTTTTT,-,-,TRBV7-9,17,TRBJ1-4
CASMEGGQDTEAFF,TGTGCCAGCATGGAGGGGGGACAGGACACTGAAGCTTTCTTT,few,TRBD1,TRBV28,14,TRBJ1-1
CASSQATGQVEAFF,TGTGCCAGCAGCCAGGCCACGGGACAAGTTGAAGCTTTCTTT,few,-,TRBV3-1/TRBV3-2,14,TRBJ1-1
CASRASGENGYTF,TGTGCCAGTAGGGCGAGCGGGGAAAATGGCTACACCTTC,-,-,TRBV19,13,TRBJ1-2
CASSRLGGRNEQFF,TGTGCCAGCAGCCGACTGGGCGGGAGGAATGAGCAGTTCTTC,-,TRBD2,TRBV13,14,TRBJ2-1
CASSLGGSAGEQYF,TGTGCCAGCAGCTTAGGGGGATCGGCGGGAGAGCAGTACTTC,few,-,TRBV7-2,14,TRBJ2-7
CAWTRQGARAGELFF,TGTGCCTGGACTAGACAGGGGGCGCGGGCCGGGGAGCTGTTTTTT,-,TRBD1,TRBV30,15,TRBJ2-2
CASSFTGLETQYF,TGTGCCAGCAGCTTTACAGGGTTGGAGACCCAGTACTTC,once,-,TRBV7-8,13,TRBJ2-5
CASSMTDLRSQYF,TGTGCCAGCAGTATGACAGACCTACGATCACAGTACTTC,-,-,TRBV28,13,TRBJ2-7
CAWSVGAGGIQETQYF,TGTGCCTGGAGTGTCGGGGCGGGAGGGATCCAAGAGACCCAGTACTTC,-,TRBD2,TRBV30,16,TRBJ2-5